The present entry profiles one T cell receptor (beta chain) with its context. The antigen it recognizes is unknown. No much larger clone exists at a distance of one base, and base qualities are not known. The record originates from a study of blood T cell repertoires in COVID-19 (TCRdb year 2020). Context from the whole study: The collaborator samples originated in the United States, Italy and Spain and spanned the acute and convalescent phases of COVID-19. The prospective study material was composed of cDNA or gDNA derived from T cells, B-cell-depleted T cells, or PBMCs. Subjects who had been exposed to COVID-19, were actively infected with it, or had recovered from it provided the deeply sampled blood TCRbeta repertoires that made up the dataset. The repertoires were made available in a free public database intended to serve as a resource for research on the immune response to SARS-CoV-2. Samples came from the ongoing ImmuneRACE study (first 160 participants) plus 1,254 subjects from 6 global collaborators. Sample metadata almost always included a de-identified subject ID, COVID-19 status, age in years and sex. Where available, HLA class I and class II types were taken from metadata supplied by the sample provider and were not determined by assay-based typing. The study at large found these results: The quantity of clinical and demographic metadata differed by source and by participant and was supplied without curation.

Each collaborating institution followed its own protocols to collect whole blood in K2EDTA tubes. For TCRbeta analysis, collaborator samples were shipped as frozen whole blood, as isolated PBMCs, or as DNA extracted from either sample type. The immunoSEQ Assay, a bias-controlled multiplex PCR, was used to amplify TCRbeta CDR3 regions from genomic DNA. In the source study's methods: The number of nucleated cells in each sample was estimated from the amplification of reference gene primers within the assay. To quantify the absolute abundance of each unique TCRbeta CDR3 rearrangement, sequence reads were collapsed and filtered. For each sample, productive Simpson clonality was calculated by taking the square root of Simpson's diversity index across productive rearrangements. Sourced from immuneACCESS, this table was stored by TCRdb with only in-frame sequences that have V and J called. A share of the clones is absent; for the studies checked, an unresolved V gene accounts for under half, and the remainder has no known explanation. The V and J calls and clone size are taken from that table; D and trimming were inferred from the DNA. In this sample the table shows 110,000 or so clones, around nine tenths of which occur a single time. Less than 2.5% of the sample comes from the top ten.

Via the germline V gene, CDR1 is KGHDR and CDR2 SFDVKD. The CDR3 starts with the cysteine, ends with the phenylalanine, and has 14 residues. Only the CDR3 DNA is retained, 42 bases long and in frame from the first base. The trim is 10 bases for V and 5 bases for J, with a gap of 18 bases between the germline ends. This sequence uses TRBV24-1 and TRBJ2-3, with a tentative D gene TRBD1 over 6 matching bases. The sequencing input was peripheral blood. This TCR was sampled from a woman aged 50 to 65 with acute or convalescent COVID-19. CDR3 region: CATSRSTRGDTQYF. In nucleotide form, the sequence is TGTGCCACTTCTCGAAGTACCAGGGGAGATACGCAGTATTTT.